The present T cell receptor beta chain was sequenced within a study of control samples from healthy donors and cancer patients. The V gene's germline CDR1 is MNHEY and CDR2 SMNVEV (reference sequence). V was clipped by 4 bases and J by 1 base; unmatched bases: 1. The CDR3 totals 14 residues. Only in-frame clones appear in the TCRdb table, and some are missing; sequencing was by immunoSEQ multiplex PCR. This sample has about 140,000 clones, with 91% found just once. This chain connects TRBV27 to TRBJ1-5, with 7 bases aligning to TRBD1. Sequencing was performed on blood. The receptor was isolated from a young man in good health. The CDR3 DNA is TGTGCCAGCAGTTGGACAGGCAGCAATCAGCCCCAGCATTTT. Its protein is CASSWTGSNQPQHF.